This T cell receptor beta chain appears in the sequencing data of a study of shared clonotypes between healthy human individuals. The study, taken as a whole, reports: The expectation was that sequencing depth would affect clonotype sharing among donors.

In regard to this clone: Its antigen is as yet unknown.

CDR3 length: 15 amino acids. Germline CDR1 is SQVTM and CDR2 is ANQGSEA. Germline trimming cut 3 bases from V and 0 bases from J; bases unmatched to any gene: 3. Ten immunoSEQ deep assay plates held the unsorted PBMC DNA. Per the original data handling: Without quality scores, immunoSEQ junctional reads could not be filtered like full-length reads. The table came from immunoSEQ multiplex PCR; TCRdb's copy has only in-frame clones and leaves some out. Clone size and V and J calls were adopted from that table, with D and trimming inferred from the DNA. The sample has 450,000 to 500,000 clones, almost 80% seen once.

The chain carries TRBV29-1 and TRBJ1-1; TRBD1 matches at 11 bases. Sequenced sample: PBMCs. The source of this sequence is a woman aged 40 to 55 in good health. Some clones in this sample may be carry-over from other donors' samples. The CDR3 is CSVEGQGGMNTEAFF. CDR3 bases: TGCAGCGTTGAGGGACAGGGGGGGATGAACACTGAAGCTTTCTTT.